Included here is one T cell receptor beta chain sequence, with context. The antigen is unknown. Other DNA variants within this sample encode the same CDR3. Healthy HIV-negative adults with no recent acute infections or vaccinations were recruited as donors. The sorted-subset replicate PCRs were given about 200 ng DNA, which is about 30,000 T cell genomes. TCRdb's copy holds only in-frame clones and misses some; the assay was immunoSEQ multiplex PCR. Of a few million clones in the sample, over 85% were seen once. The data were obtained in a study of shared clonotypes between healthy human individuals. Overall study findings and caveats: Researchers found naive subsets generally carried larger estimated richness than memory subsets. Sequencing depth was predicted to influence how clonotypes are shared among donors.

This receptor was taken from a man between 18 and 35 years old in good health. Sequences were obtained from naive CD4+ T cells sorted from blood. The subset here: CD45RA+ positively selected.

CDR3 residues: CASSLGTGGYEQYF. The CDR3 coding sequence is TGTGCCAGCAGCCTCGGGACAGGGGGCTACGAGCAGTACTTC. The chain uses TRBV5-4 and TRBJ2-7; 11 bases are a match to TRBD1. CDR1 and CDR2 (germline): SGHNT, YYREEE (reference sequence). This CDR3 contains 14 residues. J gave up 3 bases and V 4 bases, and 3 bases lay outside the gene matches.